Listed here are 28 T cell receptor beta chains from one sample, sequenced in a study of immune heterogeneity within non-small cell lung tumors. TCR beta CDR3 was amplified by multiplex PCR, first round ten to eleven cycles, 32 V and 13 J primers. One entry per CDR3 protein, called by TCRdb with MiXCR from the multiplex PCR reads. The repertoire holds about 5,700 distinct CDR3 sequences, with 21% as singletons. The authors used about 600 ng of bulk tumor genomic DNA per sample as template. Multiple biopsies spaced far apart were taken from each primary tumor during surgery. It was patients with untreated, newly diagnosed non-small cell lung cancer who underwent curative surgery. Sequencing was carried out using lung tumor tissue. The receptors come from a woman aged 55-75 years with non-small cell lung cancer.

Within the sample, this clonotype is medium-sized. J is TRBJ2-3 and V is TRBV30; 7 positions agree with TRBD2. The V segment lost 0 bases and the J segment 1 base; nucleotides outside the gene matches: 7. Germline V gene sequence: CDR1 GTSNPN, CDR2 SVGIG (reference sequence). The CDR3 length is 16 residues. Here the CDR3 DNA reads TGTGCCTGGAGTGTAGGGCAGGGAGGGCGCACAGATACGCAGTATTTT. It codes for CAWSVGQGGRTDTQYF.

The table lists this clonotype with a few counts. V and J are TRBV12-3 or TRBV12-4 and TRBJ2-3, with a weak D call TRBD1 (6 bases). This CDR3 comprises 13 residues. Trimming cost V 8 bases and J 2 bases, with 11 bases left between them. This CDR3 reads CASRDTITDTQYF. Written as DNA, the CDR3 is TGTGCCAGCCGGGACACCATCACAGATACGCAGTATTTT.

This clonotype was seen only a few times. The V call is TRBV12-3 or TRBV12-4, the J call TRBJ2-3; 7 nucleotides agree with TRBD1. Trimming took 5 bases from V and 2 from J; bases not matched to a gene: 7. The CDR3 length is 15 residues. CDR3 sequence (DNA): TGTGCCAGCAGTACTTGGACAGGAACCACAGATACGCAGTATTTT. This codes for CASSTWTGTTDTQYF.

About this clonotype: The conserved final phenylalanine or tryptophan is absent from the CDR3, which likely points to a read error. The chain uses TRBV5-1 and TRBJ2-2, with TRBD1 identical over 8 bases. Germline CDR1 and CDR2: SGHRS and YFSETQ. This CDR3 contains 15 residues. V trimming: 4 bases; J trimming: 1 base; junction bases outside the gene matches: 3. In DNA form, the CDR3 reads TGCGCCAGCAGCGTAGGACAGGGGAACACCGGGGAGCTGTTTTCT. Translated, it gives CASSVGQGNTGELFS.

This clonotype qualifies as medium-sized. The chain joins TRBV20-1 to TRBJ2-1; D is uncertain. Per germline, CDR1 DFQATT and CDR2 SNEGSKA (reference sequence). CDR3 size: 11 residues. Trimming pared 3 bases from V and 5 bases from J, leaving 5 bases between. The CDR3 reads CSASNNNEQFF. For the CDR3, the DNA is TGCAGTGCTAGTAACAACAATGAGCAGTTCTTC.

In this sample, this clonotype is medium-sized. The CDR3 DNA follows: TGCGCCAGCAGTGAGTCGCAAGGAGTTAATCAGCCCCAGCATTTT. Amino acids: CASSESQGVNQPQHF. The chain couples TRBV10-2 to TRBJ1-5; D unclear. The CDR3 has 15 residues. The V end was cut by 0 bases, the J end by 4 bases, with 10 bases between. From germline, CDR1 is WSHSY and CDR2 SAAADI.

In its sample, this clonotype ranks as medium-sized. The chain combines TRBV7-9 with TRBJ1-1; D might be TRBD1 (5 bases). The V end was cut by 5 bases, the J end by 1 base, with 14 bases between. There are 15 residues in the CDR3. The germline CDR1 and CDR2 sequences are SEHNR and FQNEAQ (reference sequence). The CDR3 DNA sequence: TGTGCCAGCAGCCCGCCCCAGGGTTCGAACACTGAAGCTTTCTTT. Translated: CASSPPQGSNTEAFF. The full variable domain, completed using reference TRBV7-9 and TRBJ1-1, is DTGVSQNPRHKITKRGQNVTFRCDPISEHNRLYWYRQTLGQGPEFLTYFQNEAQLEKSRLLSDRFSAERPKGSFSTLEIQRTEQGDSAMYLCASSPPQGSNTEAFFGQGTRLTVV.

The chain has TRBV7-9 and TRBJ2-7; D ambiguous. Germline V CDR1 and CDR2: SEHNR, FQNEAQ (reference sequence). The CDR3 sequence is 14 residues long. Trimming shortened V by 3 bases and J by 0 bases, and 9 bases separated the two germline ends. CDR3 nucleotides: TGTGCCAGCAGCTTTGTTGCCAACTCCTACGAGCAGTACTTC. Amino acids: CASSFVANSYEQYF.

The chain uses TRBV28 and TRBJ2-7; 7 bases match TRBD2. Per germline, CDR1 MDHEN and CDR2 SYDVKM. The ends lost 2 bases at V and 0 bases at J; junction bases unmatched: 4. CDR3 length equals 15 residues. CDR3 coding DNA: TGTGCCAGCAGTTTAGGCGGGGGATACTCCTACGAGCAGTACTTC. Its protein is CASSLGGGYSYEQYF. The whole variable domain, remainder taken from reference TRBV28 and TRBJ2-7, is DVKVTQSSRYLVKRTGEKVFLECVQDMDHENMFWYRQDPGLGLRLIYFSYDVKMKEKGDIPEGYSVSREKKERFSLILESASTNQTSMYLCASSLGGGYSYEQYFGPGTRLTVT.

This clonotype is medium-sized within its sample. The DNA of the CDR3 is TGTGCCAGCAGTTTCGGGGGGGCCACCGGGGAGCTGTTTTTT. Its translation: CASSFGGATGELFF. This sequence joins TRBV12-3 or TRBV12-4 and TRBJ2-2; 8 positions agree with TRBD2. The CDR3 loop spans 14 amino acids. The ends lost 3 bases at V and 4 bases at J; junction bases unmatched: 1.

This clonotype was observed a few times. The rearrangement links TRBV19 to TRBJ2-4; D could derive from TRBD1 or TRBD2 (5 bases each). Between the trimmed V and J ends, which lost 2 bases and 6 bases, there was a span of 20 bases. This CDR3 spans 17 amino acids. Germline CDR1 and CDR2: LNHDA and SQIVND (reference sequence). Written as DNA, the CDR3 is TGTGCCAGTAGTATACGCCTAGCCGGGGACCACGGAAACATTCAGTACTTC. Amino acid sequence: CASSIRLAGDHGNIQYF.

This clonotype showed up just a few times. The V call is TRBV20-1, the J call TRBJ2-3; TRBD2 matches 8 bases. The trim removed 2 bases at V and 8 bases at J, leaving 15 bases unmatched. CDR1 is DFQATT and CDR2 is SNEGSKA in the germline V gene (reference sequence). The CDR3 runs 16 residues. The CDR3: CSARLSSSGVSGTQYF. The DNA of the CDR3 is TGCAGTGCTAGATTATCGAGTAGCGGGGTCTCGGGTACGCAGTATTTT.

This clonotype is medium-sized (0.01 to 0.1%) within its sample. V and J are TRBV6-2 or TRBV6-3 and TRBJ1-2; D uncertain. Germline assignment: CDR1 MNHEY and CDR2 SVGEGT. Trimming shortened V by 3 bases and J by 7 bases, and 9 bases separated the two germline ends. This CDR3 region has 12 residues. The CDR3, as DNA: TGTGCCAGCAGTTATAGGCAGCCTGGCTACACCTTC. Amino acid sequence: CASSYRQPGYTF.

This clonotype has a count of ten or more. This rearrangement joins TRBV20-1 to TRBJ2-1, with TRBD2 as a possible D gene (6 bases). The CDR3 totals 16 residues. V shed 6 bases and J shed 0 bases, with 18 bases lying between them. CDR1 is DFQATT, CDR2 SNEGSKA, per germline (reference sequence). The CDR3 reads CSAVLLAVSSYNEQFF. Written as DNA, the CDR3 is TGCAGTGCCGTTCTACTAGCTGTTAGCTCCTACAATGAGCAGTTCTTC.

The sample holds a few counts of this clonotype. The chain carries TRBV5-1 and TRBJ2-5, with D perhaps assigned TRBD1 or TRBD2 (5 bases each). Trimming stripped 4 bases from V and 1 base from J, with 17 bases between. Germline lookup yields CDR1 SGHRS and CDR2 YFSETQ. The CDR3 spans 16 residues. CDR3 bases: TGCGCCAGCAGCGAAACCGGGACGGCGCTCCAAGAGACCCAGTACTTC. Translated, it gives CASSETGTALQETQYF.

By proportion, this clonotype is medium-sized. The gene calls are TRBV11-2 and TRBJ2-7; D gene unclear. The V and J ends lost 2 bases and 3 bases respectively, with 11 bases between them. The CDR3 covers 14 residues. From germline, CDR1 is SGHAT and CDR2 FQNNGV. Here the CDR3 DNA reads TGTGCCAGCAGCTTATGGCGCGAACACTACGAGCAGTACTTC. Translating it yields CASSLWREHYEQYF.

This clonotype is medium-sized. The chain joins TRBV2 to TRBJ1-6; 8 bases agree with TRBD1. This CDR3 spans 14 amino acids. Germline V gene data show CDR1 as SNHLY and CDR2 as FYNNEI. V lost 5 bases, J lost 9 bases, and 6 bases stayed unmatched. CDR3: CASSFGQGVSPLHF. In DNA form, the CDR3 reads TGTGCCAGCAGTTTCGGACAGGGAGTTTCACCCCTCCACTTT.

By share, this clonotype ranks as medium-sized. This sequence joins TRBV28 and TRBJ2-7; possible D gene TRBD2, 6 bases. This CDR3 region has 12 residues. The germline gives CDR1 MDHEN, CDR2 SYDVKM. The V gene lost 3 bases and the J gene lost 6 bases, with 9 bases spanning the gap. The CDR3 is CASSLGGGEQYF. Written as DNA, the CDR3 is TGTGCCAGCAGTTTGGGGGGAGGCGAGCAGTACTTC.

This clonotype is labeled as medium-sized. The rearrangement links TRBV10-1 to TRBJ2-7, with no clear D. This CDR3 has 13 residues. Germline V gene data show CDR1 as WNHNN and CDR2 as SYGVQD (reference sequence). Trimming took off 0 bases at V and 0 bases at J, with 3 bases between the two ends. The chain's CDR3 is CASSESTSYEQYF. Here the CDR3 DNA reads TGCGCCAGCAGTGAGTCGACCTCCTACGAGCAGTACTTC.

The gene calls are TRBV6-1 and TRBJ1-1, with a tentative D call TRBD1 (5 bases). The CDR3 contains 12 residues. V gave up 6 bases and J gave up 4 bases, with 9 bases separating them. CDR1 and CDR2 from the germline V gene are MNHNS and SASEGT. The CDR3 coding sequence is TGTGCCAGCAGAGCAGGGAGCACTGAAGCTTTCTTT. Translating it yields CASRAGSTEAFF.

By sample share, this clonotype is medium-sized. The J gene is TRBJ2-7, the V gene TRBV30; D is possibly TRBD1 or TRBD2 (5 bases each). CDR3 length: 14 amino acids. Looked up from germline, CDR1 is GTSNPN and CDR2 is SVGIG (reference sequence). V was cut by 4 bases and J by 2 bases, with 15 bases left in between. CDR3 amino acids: CAWTAGWGTYEQYF. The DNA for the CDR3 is TGTGCCTGGACGGCGGGTTGGGGGACCTACGAGCAGTACTTC.

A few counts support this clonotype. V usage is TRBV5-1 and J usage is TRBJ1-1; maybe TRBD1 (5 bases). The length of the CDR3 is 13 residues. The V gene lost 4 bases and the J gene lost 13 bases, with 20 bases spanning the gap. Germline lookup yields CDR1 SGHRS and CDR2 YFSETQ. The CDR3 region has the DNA TGCGCCAGCAGCGGGGGGGGGGTGCCGGAGGGTTTCTTT. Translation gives CASSGGGVPEGFF.

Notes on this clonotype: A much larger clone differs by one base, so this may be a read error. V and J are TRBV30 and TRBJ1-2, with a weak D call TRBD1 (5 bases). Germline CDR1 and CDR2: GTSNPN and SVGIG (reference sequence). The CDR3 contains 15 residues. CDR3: CAWSAPGGSVYGCTF. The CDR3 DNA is TGTGCCTGGAGTGCTCCTGGGGGGAGTGTATATGGCTGCACCTTC. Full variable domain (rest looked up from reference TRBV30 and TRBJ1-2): SQTIHQWPATLVQPVGSPLSLECTVEGTSNPNLYWYRQAAGRGLQLLFYSVGIGQISSEVPQNLSASRPQDRQFILSSKKLLLSDSGFYLCAWSAPGGSVYGCTFGSGTRLTVV.

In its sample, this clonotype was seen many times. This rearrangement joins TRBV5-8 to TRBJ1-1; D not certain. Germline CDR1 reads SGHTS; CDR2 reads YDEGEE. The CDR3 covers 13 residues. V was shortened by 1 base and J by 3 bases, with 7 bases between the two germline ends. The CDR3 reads CASSLTADTEAFF. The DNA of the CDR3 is TGTGCCAGCAGCTTGACGGCAGACACTGAAGCTTTCTTT.

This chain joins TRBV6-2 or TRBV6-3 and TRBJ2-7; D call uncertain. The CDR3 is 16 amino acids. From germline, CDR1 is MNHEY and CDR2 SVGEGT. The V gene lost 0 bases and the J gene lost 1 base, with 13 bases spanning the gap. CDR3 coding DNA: TGTGCCAGCAGTTACTCCCTAGGCGGCAAGTCCTACGAGCAGTACTTC. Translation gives CASSYSLGGKSYEQYF.

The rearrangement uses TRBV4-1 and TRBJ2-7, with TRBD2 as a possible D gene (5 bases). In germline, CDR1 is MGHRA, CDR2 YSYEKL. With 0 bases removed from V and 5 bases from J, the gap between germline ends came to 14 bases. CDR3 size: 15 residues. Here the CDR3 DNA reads TGCGCCAGCAGCCAAGAGTGGTCTCGGACTCACGAGCAGTACTTC. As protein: CASSQEWSRTHEQYF.

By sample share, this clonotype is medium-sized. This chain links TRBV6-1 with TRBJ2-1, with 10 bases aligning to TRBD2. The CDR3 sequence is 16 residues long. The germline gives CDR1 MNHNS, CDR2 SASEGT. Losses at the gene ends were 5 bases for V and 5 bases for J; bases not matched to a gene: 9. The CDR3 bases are TGTGCCAGCAGTAGCAATAGCGGGAGGCCCCACAATGAGCAGTTCTTC. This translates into CASSSNSGRPHNEQFF.

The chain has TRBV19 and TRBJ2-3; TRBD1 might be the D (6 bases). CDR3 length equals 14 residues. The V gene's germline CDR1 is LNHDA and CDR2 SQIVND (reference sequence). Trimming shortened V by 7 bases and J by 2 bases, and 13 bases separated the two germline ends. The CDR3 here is CASTMTGTTDTQYF. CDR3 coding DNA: TGTGCCAGTACCATGACAGGTACCACAGATACGCAGTATTTT.